This T cell receptor beta chain came from a study of shared clonotypes between healthy human individuals. Naive CD8 cells, CD45RO-negative and positively selected for CCR7, excluded terminally differentiated effector memory CD45RA+ cells. With respect to this clone: Its antigen is not identified.

Over several immunoSEQ plates, each subset's genomic DNA was distributed in even portions. Clones were read by immunoSEQ multiplex PCR, and TCRdb kept only the in-frame ones, dropping some. The sample consists of millions of clones, about 92% of them appearing once. Study-wide results and caveats: The rarefaction results pointed to incomplete sorted-subset sequencing despite large depth. Against clonotypes common to all four donors, non-shared ones had lower generation probabilities.

Sequenced: naive CD8+ T cells from PBMCs. This TCR was sampled from a young man in good health. Some clones in this sample may be carry-over from other donors' samples.

CDR3 residues: CATSRVIPDTQYF. In DNA form, the CDR3 reads TGTGCCACCAGCAGAGTGATACCAGATACGCAGTATTTT. The chain uses TRBV15 and TRBJ2-3; D is unclear. V lost 1 base and J 4 bases, leaving 6 bases between the germline ends. CDR1 and CDR2 from the germline V gene are LNHNV and YYDKDF (reference sequence). This CDR3 contains 13 residues. Complete variable domain (other parts from reference TRBV15 and TRBJ2-3): DAMVIQNPRYQVTQFGKPVTLSCSQTLNHNVMYWYQQKSSQAPKLLFHYYDKDFNNEADTPDNFQSRRPNTSFCFLDIRSPGLGDTAMYLCATSRVIPDTQYFGPGTRLTVL.